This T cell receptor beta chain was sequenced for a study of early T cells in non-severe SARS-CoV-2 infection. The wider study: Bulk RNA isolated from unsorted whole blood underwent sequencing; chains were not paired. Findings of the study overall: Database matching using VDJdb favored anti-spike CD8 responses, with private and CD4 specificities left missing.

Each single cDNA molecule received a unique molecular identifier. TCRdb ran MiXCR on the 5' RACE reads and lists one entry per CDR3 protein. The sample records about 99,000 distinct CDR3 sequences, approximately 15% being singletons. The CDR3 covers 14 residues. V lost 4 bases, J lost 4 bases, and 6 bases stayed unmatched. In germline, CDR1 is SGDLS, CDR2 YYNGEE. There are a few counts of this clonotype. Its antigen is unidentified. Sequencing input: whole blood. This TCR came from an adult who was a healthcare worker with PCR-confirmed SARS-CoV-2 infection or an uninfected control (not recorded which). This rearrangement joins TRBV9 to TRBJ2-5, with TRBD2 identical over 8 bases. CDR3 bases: TGTGCCAGCAGCTATCGGGGGGGCCCAGAGACCCAGTACTTC. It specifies CASSYRGGPETQYF.